Sequencing of this T cell receptor (beta chain) was carried out in a study of technical replicates of blood from a few donors. CDR3 length equals 12 residues. V lost 9 bases to trimming and J lost 6 bases, with 15 bases between them. Germline V gene lookup returns CDR1 MDHEN and CDR2 SYDVKM. Here immunoSEQ multiplex PCR was the method, and the copy in TCRdb shows in-frame clones only, minus some. This table has 76,000 or so clones, 90% to 95% appearing once. The specimen was T cells isolated from PBMCs. The clonotype was recovered from a human donor in good health. V usage is TRBV28 and J usage is TRBJ2-7; possible D gene TRBD2, 6 bases. The CDR3 region is CASNRLELEQYF. The CDR3 DNA sequence: TGTGCCAGTAATAGACTAGAACTCGAGCAGTACTTC.